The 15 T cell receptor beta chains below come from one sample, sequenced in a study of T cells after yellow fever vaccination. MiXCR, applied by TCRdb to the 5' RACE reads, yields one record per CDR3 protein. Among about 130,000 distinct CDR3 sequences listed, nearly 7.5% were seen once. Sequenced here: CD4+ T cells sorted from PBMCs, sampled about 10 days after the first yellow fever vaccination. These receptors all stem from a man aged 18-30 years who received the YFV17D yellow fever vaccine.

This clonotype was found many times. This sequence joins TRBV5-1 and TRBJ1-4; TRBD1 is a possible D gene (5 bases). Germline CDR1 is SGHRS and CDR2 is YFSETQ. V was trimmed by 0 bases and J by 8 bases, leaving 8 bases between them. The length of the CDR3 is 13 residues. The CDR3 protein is CASSLAQDEKLFF. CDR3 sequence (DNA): TGCGCCAGCAGCTTGGCACAGGACGAAAAACTGTTTTTT.

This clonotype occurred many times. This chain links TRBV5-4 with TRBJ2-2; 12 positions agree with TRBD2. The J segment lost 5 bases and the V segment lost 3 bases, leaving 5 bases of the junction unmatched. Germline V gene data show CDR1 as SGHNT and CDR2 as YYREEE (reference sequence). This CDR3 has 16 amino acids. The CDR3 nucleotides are TGTGCCAGCAGCTCGGGACTAGCGGGCCAGACCGGGGAGCTGTTTTTT. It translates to CASSSGLAGQTGELFF.

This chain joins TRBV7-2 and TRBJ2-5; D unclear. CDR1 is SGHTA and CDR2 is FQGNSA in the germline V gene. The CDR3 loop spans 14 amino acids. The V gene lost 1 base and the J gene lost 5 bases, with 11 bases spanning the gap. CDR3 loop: CASSLVTARETQYF. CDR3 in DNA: TGTGCCAGCAGCTTAGTTACGGCAAGGGAGACCCAGTACTTC.

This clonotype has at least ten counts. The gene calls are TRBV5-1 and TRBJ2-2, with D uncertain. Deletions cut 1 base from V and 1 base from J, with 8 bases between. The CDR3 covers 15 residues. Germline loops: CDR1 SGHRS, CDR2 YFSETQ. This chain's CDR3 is CASSLRWRNTGELFF. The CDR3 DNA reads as TGCGCCAGCAGCTTGAGATGGAGGAACACCGGGGAGCTGTTTTTT. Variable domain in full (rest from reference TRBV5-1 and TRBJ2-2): KAGVTQTPRYLIKTRGQQVTLSCSPISGHRSVSWYQQTPGQGLQFLFEYFSETQRNKGNFPGRFSGRQFSNSRSEMNVSTLELGDSALYLCASSLRWRNTGELFFGEGSRLTVL.

CDR3: CAISETGDGQPQHF. The DNA for the CDR3 is TGTGCCATCAGTGAGACGGGGGACGGTCAGCCCCAGCATTTT. J is TRBJ1-5 and V is TRBV10-3; tentative D call: TRBD1 (5 bases). This CDR3 is 14 amino acids long. The V end was cut by 2 bases, the J end by 6 bases, with 11 bases between. The V gene's germline CDR1 is ENHRY and CDR2 SYGVKD.

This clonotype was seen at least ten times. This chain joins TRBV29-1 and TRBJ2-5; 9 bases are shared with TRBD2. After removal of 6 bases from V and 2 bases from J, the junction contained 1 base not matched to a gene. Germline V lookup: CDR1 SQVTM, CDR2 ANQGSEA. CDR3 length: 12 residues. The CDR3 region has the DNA TGCAGCGTGACTAGCGGTCAAGAGACCCAGTACTTC. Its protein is CSVTSGQETQYF.

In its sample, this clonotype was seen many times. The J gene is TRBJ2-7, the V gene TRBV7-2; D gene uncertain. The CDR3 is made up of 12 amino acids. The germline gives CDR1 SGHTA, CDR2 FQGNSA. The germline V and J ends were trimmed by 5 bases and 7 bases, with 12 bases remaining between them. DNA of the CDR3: TGTGCCAGCAGCGGTTCCGGGCTTGAGCAGTACTTC. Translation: CASSGSGLEQYF. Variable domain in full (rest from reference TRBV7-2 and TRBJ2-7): GAGVSQSPSNKVTEKGKDVELRCDPISGHTALYWYRQSLGQGLEFLIYFQGNSAPDKSGLPSDRFSAERTGGSVSTLTIQRTQQEDSAVYLCASSGSGLEQYFGPGTRLTVT.

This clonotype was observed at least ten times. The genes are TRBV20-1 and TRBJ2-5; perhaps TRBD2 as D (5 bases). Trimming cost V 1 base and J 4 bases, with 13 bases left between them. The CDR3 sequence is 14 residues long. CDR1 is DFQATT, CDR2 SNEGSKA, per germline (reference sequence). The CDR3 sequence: CSARVNLGGETQYF. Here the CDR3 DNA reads TGCAGTGCTAGAGTAAACCTCGGAGGAGAGACCCAGTACTTC.

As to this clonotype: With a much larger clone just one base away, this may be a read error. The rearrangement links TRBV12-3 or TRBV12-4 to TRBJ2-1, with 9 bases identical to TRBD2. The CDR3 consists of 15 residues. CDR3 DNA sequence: TGTTCCAGCAGCCTCCGGCGGGGGGGCTACAATGAGCAGTTCTTC. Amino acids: CSSSLRRGGYNEQFF.

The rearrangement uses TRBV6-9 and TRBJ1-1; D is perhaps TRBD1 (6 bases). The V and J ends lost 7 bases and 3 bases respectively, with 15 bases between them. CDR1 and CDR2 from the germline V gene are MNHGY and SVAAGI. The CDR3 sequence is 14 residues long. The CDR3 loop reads CASIAQGLDTEAFF. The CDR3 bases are TGTGCCAGCATCGCACAGGGACTAGACACTGAAGCTTTCTTT.

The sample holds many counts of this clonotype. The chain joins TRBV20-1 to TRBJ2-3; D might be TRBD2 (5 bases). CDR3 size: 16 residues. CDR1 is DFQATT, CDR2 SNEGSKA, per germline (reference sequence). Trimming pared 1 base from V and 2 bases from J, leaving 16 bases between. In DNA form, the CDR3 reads TGCAGTGCTAGAGGTGAACGGAGGATTTCCACAGATACGCAGTATTTT. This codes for CSARGERRISTDTQYF.

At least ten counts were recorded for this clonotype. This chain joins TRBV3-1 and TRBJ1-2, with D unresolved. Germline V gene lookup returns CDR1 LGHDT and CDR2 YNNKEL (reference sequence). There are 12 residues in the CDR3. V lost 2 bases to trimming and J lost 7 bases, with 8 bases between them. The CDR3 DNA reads TGTGCCAGCAGCCAAAGTCCCTCTGGCTACACCTTC. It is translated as CASSQSPSGYTF.

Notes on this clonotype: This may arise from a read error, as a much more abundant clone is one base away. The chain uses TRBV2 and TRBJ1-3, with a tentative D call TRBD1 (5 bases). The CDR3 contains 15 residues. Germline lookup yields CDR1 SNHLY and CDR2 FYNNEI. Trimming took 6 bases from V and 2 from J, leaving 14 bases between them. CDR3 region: CASRRRQFPGNTIYF. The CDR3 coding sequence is TGTGCCAGCAGGCGCCGACAGTTCCCTGGAAACACCATATATTTT.

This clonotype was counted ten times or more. This chain's CDR3 is CASSEAGELFF. CDR3 nucleotide sequence: TGTGCCAGCAGTGAAGCCGGGGAGCTGTTTTTT. This chain uses TRBV27 with TRBJ2-2; D not resolved. CDR1 is MNHEY, CDR2 SMNVEV, per germline (reference sequence). The CDR3 spans 11 residues. The V and J ends lost 5 bases and 6 bases respectively, with 4 bases between them.

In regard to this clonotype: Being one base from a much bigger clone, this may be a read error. The CDR3 here is CASRPSGLPNTGELFF. The CDR3 bases are TGTGCCAGCAGGCCTTCGGGACTTCCGAACACCGGGGAGCTGTTTTTT. The chain recombines TRBV11-2 with TRBJ2-2; D might be TRBD2 (6 bases). Trimming took 6 bases from V and 0 from J, leaving 14 bases between them. This CDR3 is 16 amino acids long. The germline V gene encodes CDR1 SGHAT and CDR2 FQNNGV.